The rows below give T cell receptor beta chains drawn from one sample of a study of blood T cells in healthy people across ages. TCRdb recomputed calls from the 5' RACE reads with MiXCR, one row per CDR3 protein. The repertoire consists of hundreds of thousands of distinct CDR3 sequences, with about 30% occurring once and the leading ten covering 15% to 19%. The sequenced sample consisted of blood. These receptors came from a woman aged 80 or over in good health. Each CDR3 is given without its conserved first and last residue.

CDR3 protein: ASSLKGPGGPTDTQY
J gene: TRBJ2-3
V gene: TRBV7-3

CDR3 protein: SAFHPGTGANVLT
J gene: TRBJ2-6
V gene: TRBV20-1

CDR3 protein: ASSLVRDADHEQY
J gene: NA
V gene: TRBV3-1

CDR3 protein: ASSYTPGQGRLEAF
J gene: TRBJ1-1
V gene: TRBV6-5

CDR3 protein: ASSSGQVSSYT
J gene: TRBJ1-2
V gene: TRBV6-5

CDR3 protein: ATSDVSSGGRYTQY
J gene: TRBJ2-3
V gene: TRBV24-1

CDR3 protein: ASSFGLAGAEQY
J gene: TRBJ2-7
V gene: TRBV5-5

CDR3 protein: ASSVIPDADGELF
J gene: TRBJ2-2
V gene: TRBV9

CDR3 protein: ASSFGGLAEAF
J gene: TRBJ1-1
V gene: TRBV7-2

CDR3 protein: ASSWSSQETQY
J gene: TRBJ2-5
V gene: TRBV7-2

CDR3 protein: ASSPWGTSGVNEQF
J gene: TRBJ2-1
V gene: TRBV7-8

CDR3 protein: ASSPGTPLEQY
J gene: TRBJ2-7
V gene: TRBV5-1

CDR3 protein: ASSLKGSNQPQH
J gene: TRBJ1-5
V gene: TRBV27

CDR3 protein: ASSPLGPGTDTQY
J gene: TRBJ2-3
V gene: TRBV7-2

CDR3 protein: ASGLVGQGPPTNEKLF
J gene: TRBJ1-4
V gene: TRBV12-5

CDR3 protein: ASSEGLRQGQETQY
J gene: TRBJ2-5
V gene: TRBV6-1

CDR3 protein: ASRGIDVYEQY
J gene: TRBJ2-7
V gene: TRBV12-3/TRBV12-4

CDR3 protein: AWSGFYEQY
J gene: TRBJ2-7
V gene: TRBV30

CDR3 protein: ASSDQGQRAYPLH
J gene: TRBJ1-6
V gene: TRBV2

CDR3 protein: ASSFSIGMNTEAF
J gene: TRBJ1-1
V gene: TRBV5-5

CDR3 protein: ASSNRALGNTEAF
J gene: TRBJ1-1
V gene: TRBV7-2

CDR3 protein: ASSTTGGGNIQY
J gene: TRBJ2-4
V gene: TRBV7-6